This TCR beta chain emerged from a study of T cell repertoires in cytomegalovirus infection. At the level of the study: Signatures in public TCR beta sequences pointed to both CMV infection and matching HLA type.

This CDR3 region has 13 residues. V was pared by 5 bases and J by 5 bases, with 12 bases between. Germline V gives CDR1 MNHNS, CDR2 SASEGT. At least ten counts were recorded for this clonotype. What it binds is unknown. Findings and caveats of the study: The cumulative frequency of public TCR beta families distinguished individuals who carried CMV together with the relevant HLA. There were HLA-C-restricted CMV-specific TCR beta clonotypes dominating the ex vivo response.

A single record per CDR3 protein comes from TCRdb applying MiXCR to the reads. Of some 700,000 distinct CDR3 sequences listed, 35% to 45% are singletons. The rearrangement uses TRBV6-1 and TRBJ2-5; D is possibly TRBD1 or TRBD2 (5 bases each). The sequence derives from a human donor in good health (CMV status not recorded). Some clones in this sample may be carry-over from other donors' samples. Sequences were obtained from PBMCs. The CDR3 here is CASSPGTSETQYF. CDR3 nucleotides: TGTGCCAGCAGTCCCGGGACGTCGGAGACCCAGTACTTC.